Listed here is a single T cell receptor beta chain. Its target is unknown. These data belong to a study of shared clonotypes between healthy human individuals. Points from the study as a whole: Some clonotypes were shared by all four sorted-subset donors, while others were not shared. The non-shared ones had lower generation probabilities than the shared ones.

Each PCR replicate from the sorted subsets contained about 210 ng DNA, which is some 32,000 T cell genomes. The method was immunoSEQ multiplex PCR; TCRdb's version includes in-frame clones alone and lacks a portion of them. This sample has about 2 million clones, with approximately 95% found just once. The CDR3 sequence is 17 residues long. After removal of 0 bases from V and 7 bases from J, the junction contained 11 bases not matched to a gene. Germline values: CDR1 MNHEY, CDR2 SMNVEV (reference sequence). In the CD4+ fraction, cells were divided into CD45RA+ naive and CD45RA-negative memory subsets.

Specimen: naive CD4+ T cells sorted from blood. Subset in this sample: CD45RA+ positively selected. The source is a man younger than 35 in good health. The chain couples TRBV27 to TRBJ2-5; 10 nucleotides align to TRBD2. Here the CDR3 DNA reads TGTGCCAGCAGTTTATCGATGCTAGCGGGGGCTACCAGGACCCAGTACTTC. Translation gives CASSLSMLAGATRTQYF.